Below, 9 T cell receptor beta chains from the same sample are listed, as sequenced in a study of blood T cell repertoires in COVID-19. Sequencing used immunoSEQ multiplex PCR; TCRdb keeps in-frame clones, though not all of them. The data show over 200,000 clones, with about 86% seen just once and less than 5.5% held by the top ten. Specimen: peripheral blood. These receptors came from a man between 50 and 59 years old with active or convalescent COVID-19.

The sample holds one count of this clone. The chain carries TRBV6-1 and TRBJ1-5, with TRBD1 matching 10 bases. The germline V gene has CDR1 MNHNS and CDR2 SASEGT. CDR3 length: 15 amino acids. V dropped 6 bases and J dropped 4; count of bases not matched to a gene: 6. CDR3 loop: CASRRTGQGNQPQHF. DNA of the CDR3: TGTGCCAGCAGGCGGACGGGACAGGGGAATCAGCCCCAGCATTTT.

A few counts support this clone. The chain joins TRBV9 to TRBJ1-2; 8 bases are shared with TRBD1. CDR1 is SGDLS, CDR2 YYNGEE, per germline. J lost 2 bases, V lost 3 bases, and 3 bases had no gene match. There are 14 residues in the CDR3. The CDR3 bases are TGTGCCAGCAGCGACGGACAGGGCAACTATGGCTACACCTTC. It codes for CASSDGQGNYGYTF.

The chain links TRBV30 to TRBJ1-6; D gene ambiguous. This CDR3 has 15 residues. V shed 3 bases and J shed 4 bases, with 13 bases lying between them. Germline CDR1 is GTSNPN and CDR2 is SVGIG (reference sequence). The CDR3 here is CAWSAGILYNSPLHF. CDR3 sequence (DNA): TGTGCCTGGAGCGCCGGGATCCTTTATAATTCACCCCTCCACTTT. The full variable domain, rest sourced from reference TRBV30 and TRBJ1-6, is SQTIHQWPATLVQPVGSPLSLECTVEGTSNPNLYWYRQAAGRGLQLLFYSVGIGQISSEVPQNLSASRPQDRQFILSSKKLLLSDSGFYLCAWSAGILYNSPLHFGNGTRLTVT.

This chain connects TRBV4-3 to TRBJ1-3, with D possibly TRBD1 on 6 matching bases. Germline V gene sequence: CDR1 LGHNA, CDR2 YSLEER. V lost 3 bases and J lost 0, with 9 bases in between. The CDR3 covers 15 residues. CDR3 DNA sequence: TGCGCCAGCAGCCAGGACAGCTACTCTGGAAACACCATATATTTT. Translating it yields CASSQDSYSGNTIYF.

The chain joins TRBV2 to TRBJ1-1; D ambiguous. With 6 bases removed from V and 4 bases from J, the gap between germline ends came to 15 bases. This CDR3 is built from 14 residues. CDR1 is SNHLY, CDR2 FYNNEI, per germline. CDR3 DNA: TGTGCCAGCAGAGATCGAGGAGGCGGCACTGAAGCTTTCTTT. This gives the protein CASRDRGGGTEAFF.

The sample holds one count of this clone. This sequence joins TRBV7-2 and TRBJ2-4; 7 positions match TRBD1. CDR1 and CDR2 (germline): SGHTA, FQGNSA. Unmatched junction bases numbered 4, after V lost 4 bases and J lost 4 bases. This CDR3 spans 14 amino acids. CDR3 in DNA: TGTGCCAGCAGCTCACCGGGACAGAAAAACATTCAGTACTTC. It codes for CASSSPGQKNIQYF.

The chain combines TRBV28 with TRBJ2-7; D might be TRBD1 (5 bases). CDR3 length equals 15 residues. V lost 7 bases and J 3 bases, leaving 19 bases between the germline ends. The V gene's germline CDR1 is MDHEN and CDR2 SYDVKM. The CDR3 coding sequence is TGTGCCAGCACCACACCTAGGTGGGGCAGCTACGAGCAGTACTTC. Translation gives CASTTPRWGSYEQYF.

V is TRBV19 and J is TRBJ2-7; possible D gene TRBD1, 5 bases. Germline CDR1 reads LNHDA; CDR2 reads SQIVND (reference sequence). The CDR3 is 14 amino acids. With 4 bases removed from V and 4 bases from J, the gap between germline ends came to 14 bases. The CDR3 region is CASSTSPDSYEQYF. CDR3 sequence (DNA): TGTGCCAGTAGTACCTCCCCCGACAGTTACGAGCAGTACTTC.

V and J are TRBV2 and TRBJ1-5; D not resolved. Germline V gene sequence: CDR1 SNHLY, CDR2 FYNNEI. The CDR3 spans 15 residues. Trimming left V 6 bases short and J 2 bases short, with 14 bases between. DNA for the CDR3: TGTGCCAGCAGGAAGGAGGAATTGGGCAATCAGCCCCAGCATTTT. Translation: CASRKEELGNQPQHF.